This is a list of T cell receptor beta chains from one sample in a study of blood T cell repertoires in COVID-19. Data came from immunoSEQ multiplex PCR; TCRdb stores just in-frame clones and leaves some out. This table holds about 150,000 clones, 81% found once. Sequenced sample: peripheral blood. These TCRs come from a woman aged 55-69 years with active or convalescent COVID-19. CDR3s include the opening cysteine and the closing phenylalanine or tryptophan. D genes are given only for firm matches. Clone size is not always given. Where it is, it says once, few, many or a class for expanded clones.

abundance	d_gene	j_gene	v_gene	CDR3nt	CDR3aa
few	-	TRBJ1-6	TRBV6-5	TGTGCCAGCAGTTCTGGAGGGTTCGGTAATTCACCCCTCCACTTT	CASSSGGFGNSPLHF
-	-	TRBJ2-5	TRBV5-1	TGCGCCAGCAGCCCTACCCGGTGGGCTGAGACCCAGTACTTC	CASSPTRWAETQYF
-	TRBD1	TRBJ1-1	TRBV18	TGTGCCAGCTCACCACCGGGGGACAGGGCGAACACTGAAGCTTTCTTT	CASSPPGDRANTEAFF
-	-	TRBJ1-5	TRBV4-1	TGCGCCAGCAGCCAAGTACCAGGGGTATCGGCCTTCCAGCCCCAGCATTTT	CASSQVPGVSAFQPQHF
few	-	TRBJ2-2	TRBV5-1	TGCGCCAGCAGCTTGGAGGAGGCAGTGGGGACCGGGGAGCTGTTTTTT	CASSLEEAVGTGELFF
-	-	TRBJ1-5	TRBV11-2	TGTGCCAGCAGCTTGGGGCTTAGCAATCAGCCCCAGCATTTT	CASSLGLSNQPQHF
-	TRBD2	TRBJ2-1	TRBV2	TGTGCCAGCAGTGCCAGCGGGGTATACAATGAGCAGTTCTTC	CASSASGVYNEQFF
-	TRBD1	TRBJ2-6	TRBV5-5	TGTGCCAGCAGACCCGACAGGGCTTACCCCGTCCTGACTTTC	CASRPDRAYPVLTF
-	TRBD2	TRBJ2-3	TRBV6-1	TGTGCCAGCAGTGAACTGACGGGGGGAACAGATACGCAGTATTTT	CASSELTGGTDTQYF
few	-	TRBJ2-7	TRBV6-5	TGTGCCAGCAGTTTGGGGGGGCGCGAGCAGTACTTC	CASSLGGREQYF
-	TRBD1	TRBJ2-1	TRBV29-1	TGCAGCGTCGGCAGGGGGAGATCCTACAATGAGCAGTTCTTC	CSVGRGRSYNEQFF
-	TRBD1	TRBJ2-2	TRBV28	TGTGCCAGCAGTACGAACAGGGGGAACACCGGGGAGCTGTTTTTT	CASSTNRGNTGELFF
-	TRBD2	TRBJ2-7	TRBV6-5	TGTGCCAGCAGTTACTCTCGTAGCGGGAGTCTCTACGAGCAGTACTTC	CASSYSRSGSLYEQYF
-	TRBD1	TRBJ1-2	TRBV5-4	TGTGCCAGCAGCCAGACCGGGACAGGGATGACTGGCTACACCTTC	CASSQTGTGMTGYTF
-	-	TRBJ2-1	TRBV27	TGTGCCAGCAGACCTAGCTACAATGAGCAGTTCTTC	CASRPSYNEQFF
-	TRBD1	TRBJ1-5	TRBV6-5	TGTGCCAGCAGGGGACAGGGGCGGGGTCAGCCCCAGCATTTT	CASRGQGRGQPQHF
-	-	TRBJ2-3	TRBV28	TGTGCCAGCAGCCGTACCCATCTAGGCACAGATACGCAGTATTTT	CASSRTHLGTDTQYF
-	-	TRBJ1-2	TRBV6-1	TGTGCCAGCAGTGAACTCAGGTTCTCCTATGGCTACACCTTC	CASSELRFSYGYTF
-	TRBD1	TRBJ1-5	TRBV7-8	TGTGCCAGCAGCTTAATTCGACAGGGGAGGTATCGCAATCAGCCCCAGCATTTT	CASSLIRQGRYRNQPQHF
once	TRBD2	TRBJ2-1	TRBV9	TGTGCCAGCAGCGTAGGGGGAGGGGTTCTCGGCTACAATGAGCAGTTCTTC	CASSVGGGVLGYNEQFF
once	-	TRBJ1-1	TRBV28	TGTGCCAGCAGTTTAAGGCGGACGGGGGTGTTGGTCACTGAAGCTTTCTTT	CASSLRRTGVLVTEAFF
-	TRBD1	TRBJ1-5	TRBV3-1/TRBV3-2	TGTGCCAGCAGCCTAGACGGGACAGACAATCAGCCCCAGCATTTT	CASSLDGTDNQPQHF
few	TRBD2	TRBJ2-1	TRBV18	TGTGCCAGCTCAATCGGGACTAGCGGTTCCTACAATGAGCAGTTCTTC	CASSIGTSGSYNEQFF
-	-	TRBJ1-6	TRBV6-5	TGTGCCAGCAGTCCCCCCCGGGGGATTAATTCACCCCTCCACTTT	CASSPPRGINSPLHF
-	-	TRBJ1-5	TRBV5-1	TGCGCCAGCAGCTTGGATGGCTTTATGGCTCAGCCCCAGCATTTT	CASSLDGFMAQPQHF
-	-	TRBJ2-2	TRBV5-4	TGTGCCAGCAGCTTGGGACTTCAAATCAACACCGGGGAGCTGTTTTTT	CASSLGLQINTGELFF
-	-	TRBJ1-6	TRBV6-1	TGTGCCAGCAGAGAAGTACAGGGTTATAATTCACCCCTCCACTTT	CASREVQGYNSPLHF
-	-	TRBJ1-2	TRBV7-6	TGTGCCAGCAGCCGCCGTTACGACAAAAACTATGGCTACACCTTC	CASSRRYDKNYGYTF